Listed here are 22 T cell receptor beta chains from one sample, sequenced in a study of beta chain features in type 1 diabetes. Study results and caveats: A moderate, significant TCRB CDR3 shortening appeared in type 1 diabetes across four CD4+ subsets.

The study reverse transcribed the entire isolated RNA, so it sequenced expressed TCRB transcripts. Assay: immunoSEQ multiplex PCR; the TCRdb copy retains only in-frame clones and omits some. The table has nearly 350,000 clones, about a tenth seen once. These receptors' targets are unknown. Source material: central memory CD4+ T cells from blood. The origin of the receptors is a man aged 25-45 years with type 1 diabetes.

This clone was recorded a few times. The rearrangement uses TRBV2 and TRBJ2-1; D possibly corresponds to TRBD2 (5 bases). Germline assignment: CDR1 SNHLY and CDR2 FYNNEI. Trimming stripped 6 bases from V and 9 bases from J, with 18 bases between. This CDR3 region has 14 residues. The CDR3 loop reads CASRLGSEAGEQFF. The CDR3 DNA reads TGTGCCAGCAGACTAGGGTCTGAGGCCGGTGAGCAGTTCTTC.

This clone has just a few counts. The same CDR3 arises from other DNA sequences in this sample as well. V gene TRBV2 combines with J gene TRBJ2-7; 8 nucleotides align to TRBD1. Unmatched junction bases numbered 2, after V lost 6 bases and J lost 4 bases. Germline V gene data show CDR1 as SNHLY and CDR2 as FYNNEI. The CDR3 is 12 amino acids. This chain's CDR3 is CASSRQGYEQYF. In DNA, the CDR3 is TGTGCCAGCAGCCGACAGGGGTACGAGCAGTACTTC.

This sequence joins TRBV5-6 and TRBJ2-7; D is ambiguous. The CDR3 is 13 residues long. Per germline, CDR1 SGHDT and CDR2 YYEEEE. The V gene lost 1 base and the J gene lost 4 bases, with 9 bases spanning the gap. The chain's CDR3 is CASSLFSEYEQYF. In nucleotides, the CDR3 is TGTGCCAGCAGCTTGTTTTCAGAATACGAGCAGTACTTC.

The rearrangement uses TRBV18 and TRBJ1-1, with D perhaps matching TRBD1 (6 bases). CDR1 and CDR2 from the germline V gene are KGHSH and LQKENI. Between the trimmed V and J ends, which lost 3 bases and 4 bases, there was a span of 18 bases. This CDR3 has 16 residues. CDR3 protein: CASSPEQGMGRTEAFF. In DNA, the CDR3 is TGTGCCAGCTCACCCGAGCAGGGGATGGGGCGCACTGAAGCTTTCTTT.

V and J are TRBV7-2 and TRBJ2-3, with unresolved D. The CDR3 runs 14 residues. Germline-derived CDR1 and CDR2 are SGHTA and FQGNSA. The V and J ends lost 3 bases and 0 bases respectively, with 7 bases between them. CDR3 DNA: TGTGCCAGCAGCTTTTTCCCTAGCACAGATACGCAGTATTTT. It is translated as CASSFFPSTDTQYF.

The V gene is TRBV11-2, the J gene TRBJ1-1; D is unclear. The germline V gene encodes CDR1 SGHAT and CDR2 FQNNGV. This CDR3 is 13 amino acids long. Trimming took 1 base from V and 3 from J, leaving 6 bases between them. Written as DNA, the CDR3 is TGTGCCAGCAGCTTAGCGCTGGACACTGAAGCTTTCTTT. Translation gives CASSLALDTEAFF. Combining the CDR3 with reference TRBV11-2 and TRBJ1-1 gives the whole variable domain EAGVAQSPRYKIIEKRQSVAFWCNPISGHATLYWYQQILGQGPKLLIQFQNNGVVDDSQLPKDRFSAERLKGVDSTLKIQPAKLEDSAVYLCASSLALDTEAFFGQGTRLTVV.

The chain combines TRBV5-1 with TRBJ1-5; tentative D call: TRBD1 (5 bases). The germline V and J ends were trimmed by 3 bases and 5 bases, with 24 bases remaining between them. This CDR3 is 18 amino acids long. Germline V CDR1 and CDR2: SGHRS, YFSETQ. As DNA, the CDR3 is TGCGCCAGCAGCTCTCAGGGTCCAAGGACTCCTGGGGATCAGCCCCAGCATTTT. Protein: CASSSQGPRTPGDQPQHF.

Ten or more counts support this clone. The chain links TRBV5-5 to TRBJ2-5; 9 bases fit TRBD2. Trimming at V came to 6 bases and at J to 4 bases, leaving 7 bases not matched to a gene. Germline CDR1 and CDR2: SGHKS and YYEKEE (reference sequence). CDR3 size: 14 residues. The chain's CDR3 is CASKFQLAGETQYF. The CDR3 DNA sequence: TGTGCCAGCAAATTCCAACTAGCGGGAGAGACCCAGTACTTC.

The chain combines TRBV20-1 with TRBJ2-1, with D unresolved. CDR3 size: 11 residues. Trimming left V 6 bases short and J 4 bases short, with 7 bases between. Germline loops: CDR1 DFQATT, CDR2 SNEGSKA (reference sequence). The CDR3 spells CSATSYNEQFF. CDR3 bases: TGCAGTGCCACTTCGTACAATGAGCAGTTCTTC.

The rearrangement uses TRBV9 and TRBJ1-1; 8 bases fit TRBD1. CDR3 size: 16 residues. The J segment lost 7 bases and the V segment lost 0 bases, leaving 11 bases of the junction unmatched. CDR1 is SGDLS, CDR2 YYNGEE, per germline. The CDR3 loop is CASSVVGSGTGDEAFF. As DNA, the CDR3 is TGTGCCAGCAGCGTAGTAGGGTCGGGGACAGGTGATGAAGCTTTCTTT.

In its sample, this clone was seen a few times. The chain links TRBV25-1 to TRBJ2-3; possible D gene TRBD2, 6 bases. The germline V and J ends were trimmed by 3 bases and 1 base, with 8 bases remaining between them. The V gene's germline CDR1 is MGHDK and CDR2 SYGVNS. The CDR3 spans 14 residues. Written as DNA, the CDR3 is TGTGCCAGCAGTGATGGCGGGGGCACAGATACGCAGTATTTT. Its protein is CASSDGGGTDTQYF.

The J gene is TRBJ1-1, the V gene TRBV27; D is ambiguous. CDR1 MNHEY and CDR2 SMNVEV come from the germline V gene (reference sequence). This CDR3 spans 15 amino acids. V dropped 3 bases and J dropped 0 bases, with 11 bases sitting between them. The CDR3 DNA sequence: TGTGCCAGCAGTTTTTCCGGCACACTGAACACTGAAGCTTTCTTT. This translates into CASSFSGTLNTEAFF.

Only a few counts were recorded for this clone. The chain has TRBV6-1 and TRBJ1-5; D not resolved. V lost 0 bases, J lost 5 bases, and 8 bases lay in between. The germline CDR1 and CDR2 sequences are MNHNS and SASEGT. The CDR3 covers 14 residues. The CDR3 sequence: CASSEAWGDQPQHF. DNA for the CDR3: TGTGCCAGCAGTGAAGCCTGGGGAGATCAGCCCCAGCATTTT.

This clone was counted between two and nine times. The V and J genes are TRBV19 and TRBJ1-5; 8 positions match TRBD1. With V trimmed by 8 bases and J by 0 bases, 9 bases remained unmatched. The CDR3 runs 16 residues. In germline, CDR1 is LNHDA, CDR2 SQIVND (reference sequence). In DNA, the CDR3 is TGTGCCAGTGGACAGGGAAAGGGGTATAGCAATCAGCCCCAGCATTTT. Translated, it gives CASGQGKGYSNQPQHF. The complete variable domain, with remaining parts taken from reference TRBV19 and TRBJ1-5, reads DGGITQSPKYLFRKEGQNVTLSCEQNLNHDAMYWYRQDPGQGLRLIYYSQIVNDFQKGDIAEGYSVSREKKESFPLTVTSAQKNPTAFYLCASGQGKGYSNQPQHFGDGTRLSIL.

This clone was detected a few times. The CDR3 protein is CASSRTETETQYF. CDR3 bases: TGTGCCAGCAGCCGTACAGAGACAGAGACCCAGTACTTC. The gene calls are TRBV7-9 and TRBJ2-5; D is undetermined. This CDR3 is built from 13 residues. CDR1 is SEHNR, CDR2 FQNEAQ, per germline (reference sequence). Between the trimmed V and J ends, which lost 5 bases and 4 bases, there was a span of 11 bases. The entire variable domain, with the rest obtained from reference TRBV7-9 and TRBJ2-5, is as follows: DTGVSQNPRHKITKRGQNVTFRCDPISEHNRLYWYRQTLGQGPEFLTYFQNEAQLEKSRLLSDRFSAERPKGSFSTLEIQRTEQGDSAMYLCASSRTETETQYFGPGTRLLVL.

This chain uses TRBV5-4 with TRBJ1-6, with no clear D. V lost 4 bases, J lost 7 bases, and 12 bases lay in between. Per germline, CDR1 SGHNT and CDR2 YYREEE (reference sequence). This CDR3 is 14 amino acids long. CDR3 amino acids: CASSADGKNSPLHF. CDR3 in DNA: TGTGCCAGCAGCGCGGACGGAAAGAATTCACCCCTCCACTTT.

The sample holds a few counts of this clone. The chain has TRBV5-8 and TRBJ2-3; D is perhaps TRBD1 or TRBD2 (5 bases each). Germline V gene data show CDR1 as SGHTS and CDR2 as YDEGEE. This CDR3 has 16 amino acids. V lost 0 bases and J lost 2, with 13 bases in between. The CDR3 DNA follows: TGTGCCAGCAGCTTGGCGGGACGGCTTCACACAGATACGCAGTATTTT. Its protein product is CASSLAGRLHTDTQYF.

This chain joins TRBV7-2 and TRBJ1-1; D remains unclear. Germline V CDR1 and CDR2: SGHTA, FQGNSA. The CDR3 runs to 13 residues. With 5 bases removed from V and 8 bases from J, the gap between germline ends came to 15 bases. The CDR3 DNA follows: TGTGCCAGCAGCCCCCAATCCCTGAGAGAAGCTTTCTTT. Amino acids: CASSPQSLREAFF. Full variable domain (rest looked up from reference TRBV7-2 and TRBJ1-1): GAGVSQSPSNKVTEKGKDVELRCDPISGHTALYWYRQSLGQGLEFLIYFQGNSAPDKSGLPSDRFSAERTGGSVSTLTIQRTQQEDSAVYLCASSPQSLREAFFGQGTRLTVV.

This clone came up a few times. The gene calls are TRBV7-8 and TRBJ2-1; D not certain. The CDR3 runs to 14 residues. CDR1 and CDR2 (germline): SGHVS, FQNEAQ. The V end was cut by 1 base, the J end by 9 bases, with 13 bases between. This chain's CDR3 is CASSLGSAKVEQFF. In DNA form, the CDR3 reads TGTGCCAGCAGCTTAGGGTCCGCGAAGGTTGAGCAGTTCTTC.

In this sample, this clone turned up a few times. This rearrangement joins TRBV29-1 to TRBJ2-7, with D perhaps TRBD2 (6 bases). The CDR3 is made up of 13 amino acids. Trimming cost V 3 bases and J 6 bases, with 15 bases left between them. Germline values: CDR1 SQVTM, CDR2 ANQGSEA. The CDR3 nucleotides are TGCAGCGTTGACGGGGGAGATGGATCCGAGCAGTACTTC. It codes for CSVDGGDGSEQYF.

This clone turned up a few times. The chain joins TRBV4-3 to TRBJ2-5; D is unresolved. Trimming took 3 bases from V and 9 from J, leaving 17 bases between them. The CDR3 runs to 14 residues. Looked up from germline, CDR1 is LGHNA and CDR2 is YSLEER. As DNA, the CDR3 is TGCGCCAGCAGCCATGAGACCGACCGGTCGGCCCAGTACTTC. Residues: CASSHETDRSAQYF.

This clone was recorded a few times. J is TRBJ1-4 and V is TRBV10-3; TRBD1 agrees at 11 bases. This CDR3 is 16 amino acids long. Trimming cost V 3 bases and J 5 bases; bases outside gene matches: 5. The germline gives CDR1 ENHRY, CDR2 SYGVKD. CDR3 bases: TGTGCCATCAGTGAAACCGGGACAGGGGGAAATGAAAAACTGTTTTTT. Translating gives CAISETGTGGNEKLFF.